The rows below give T cell receptor beta chains drawn from one sample of a study of cytomegalovirus exposure and HLA in healthy donors. Method: immunoSEQ multiplex PCR; TCRdb's copy keeps in-frame clones and lacks some. In the table there are 77,000 or so clones, about four fifths of which are singletons. Sequencing input: PBMCs. The receptors here all came from a man aged 35 to 55 in good health and CMV-seronegative. Each CDR3 is given with its conserved first and last residue. Fields, in order: CDR3 length, J gene, V gene, CDR3 protein.

13	TRBJ1-1	TRBV29-1	CSVGGPWNTEAFF
16	TRBJ2-1	TRBV5-1	CASSLGFGTSSNEQFF
14	TRBJ1-2	TRBV2	CASSATGFAEGYTF
16	TRBJ1-2	TRBV19	CASSIERTGRGHGYTF
13	TRBJ2-1	TRBV10-3	CAIKREVLDEQFF
14	TRBJ2-7	TRBV27	CASGRDRVGYEQYF
16	TRBJ2-1	TRBV28	CASSLSTGYSYNEQFF
16	TRBJ2-1	TRBV19	CASSSPRLAGVREQFF
13	TRBJ1-1	TRBV18	CASSPERQTEAFF
15	TRBJ2-7	TRBV28	CASWTSGSMSYEQYF
14	TRBJ2-7	TRBV14	CASSPSGASYEQYF
17	TRBJ2-7	TRBV5-4	CASSLSGTGFSGHEQYF
14	TRBJ1-5	TRBV5-6	CASSPGTGVQPQHF
14	TRBJ1-1	TRBV4-1	CASSQGLQGTEAFF
13	TRBJ2-1	TRBV18	CASSPLADNEQFF
14	TRBJ1-3	TRBV5-1	CASSLVGAGNTIYF
15	TRBJ2-3	TRBV13	CASSLTSRGPHTQYF
13	TRBJ2-7	TRBV7-2	CASSSSRGNEQYF
15	TRBJ1-4	TRBV6-5	CASSYMQATNEKLFF
12	TRBJ2-1	TRBV10-3	CAISLSGSEQFF
15	TRBJ1-4	TRBV7-9	CASSYSLATNEKLFF
15	TRBJ1-3	TRBV14	CASSQDAGSGNTIYF
16	TRBJ2-1	TRBV19	CASSPKRGGVYNEQFF
16	TRBJ1-5	TRBV18	CASSRGTGDSNQPQHF
14	TRBJ2-1	TRBV7-9	CASSLTTGYNEQFF
15	TRBJ1-5	TRBV19	CASSKQGGTNQPQHF
15	TRBJ1-5	TRBV2	CASSEVGGGNQPQHF
17	TRBJ2-5	TRBV7-9	CASRPPLAGALQETQYF
14	TRBJ2-3	TRBV6-5	CASSYGLRTDTQYF
13	TRBJ2-7	TRBV19	CASSGTGYYEQYF
16	TRBJ2-5	TRBV7-8	CASSLGLAGNQETQYF
14	TRBJ2-1	TRBV18	CASSPGLAGVEQFF
14	TRBJ1-5	TRBV6-5	CASSVRDRRQPQHF
14	TRBJ1-4	TRBV28	CASSAQVTNEKLFF
15	TRBJ2-7	TRBV11-3	CASSLGGSASYEQYF
16	TRBJ2-5	TRBV6-1	CASSERDRGRVETQYF
15	TRBJ1-3	TRBV5-1	CASSPYGTAGNTIYF
14	TRBJ2-1	TRBV25-1	CASSSAGGSNEQFF
14	TRBJ1-5	TRBV6-1	CASAGVNSNQPQHF
14	TRBJ2-7	TRBV29-1	CSVVGYPNLYEQYF